This T cell receptor beta chain was retrieved from a study of T-cell reconstitution after alpha-beta-depleted transplantation in children. As it was prepared, the TCRbeta library received unique molecular identifiers. TCRdb itself ran the PCR reads through MiXCR, one entry per CDR3 protein. This table holds 350,000 to 500,000 distinct CDR3 sequences, roughly two fifths found once. Deletions cut 1 base from V and 4 bases from J, with 13 bases between. This CDR3 has 15 residues. From germline, CDR1 is LNHNV and CDR2 YYDKDF (reference sequence). This clonotype appeared once. The TCR sequence derives from a girl aged 2 to 10 with aplastic anemia, due to receive a stem cell transplant. The chain uses TRBV15 and TRBJ2-5; possible D gene TRBD2, 6 bases. The sequences come from PBMCs, collected before TCRalphabeta/CD19-depleted stem cell transplant. The CDR3 bases are TGTGCCACCAGCAGAGGGGGGGTCGAAGGAGAGACCCAGTACTTC. This encodes CATSRGGVEGETQYF.